This is a list of T cell receptor beta chains from one sample in a study of CD8 T cells in Susac syndrome. TCRdb re-called the immunoSEQ multiplex PCR reads with MiXCR, one entry per CDR3 protein. The sample has about 400,000 distinct CDR3 sequences; approximately 85% are singletons. The sequenced material came from CD8+ T cells from PBMCs. The source is a human donor with multiple sclerosis. CDR3s include the opening cysteine and the closing phenylalanine or tryptophan. The D gene is left open where the match is weak. Part of the rows lack a size; the others show once, few, many or a class for expanded clones.

d_gene | abundance | len | j_gene | v_gene | CDR3nt | CDR3aa
TRBD1 | . | 19 | TRBJ1-5 | TRBV19 | TGTGCCAGTAGTTCCCCCCGGGACAGGGAGCTATATAGCAATCAGCCCCAGCATTTT | CASSSPRDRELYSNQPQHF
. | . | 15 | TRBJ2-5 | TRBV6-5 | TGTGCCAGCAGTTACTCAAAGGGAGTTGGCGAGACCCAGTACTTC | CASSYSKGVGETQYF
TRBD2 | few | 14 | TRBJ2-1 | TRBV4-1 | TGCGCCAGCAGCTCTAGCGGGGTGATCGATGAGCAGTTCTTC | CASSSSGVIDEQFF
TRBD1 | . | 15 | TRBJ1-2 | TRBV6-1 | TGTGCCAGCAGTGAAGAGGACAGGGAGTTTGGTGGCTACACCTTC | CASSEEDREFGGYTF
. | . | 12 | TRBJ2-5 | TRBV10-1 | TGCGCCAGCAGTGAGCCGGGGGAGACCCAGTACTTC | CASSEPGETQYF
. | . | 13 | TRBJ1-2 | TRBV7-9 | TGTGCGTTCCCAGTATCAACCTGGGATGGCTACACCTTC | CAFPVSTWDGYTF
. | once | 18 | TRBJ2-5 | TRBV20-1 | TGCAGTGCTAGAGATAAAGGCAGTTGGATCTGGCCTCAAGAGACCCAGTACTTC | CSARDKGSWIWPQETQYF
TRBD2 | . | 13 | TRBJ2-1 | TRBV29-1 | TGCAGCGCCCGGACTAGCGTCCTCAATGAGCAGTTCTTC | CSARTSVLNEQFF
. | once | 17 | TRBJ2-1 | TRBV11-2 | TGTGCCAGCAGCTTAGATAATTGGGGGAGTGAGGTGTATGAGCAGTTCTTC | CASSLDNWGSEVYEQFF
. | . | 17 | TRBJ1-1 | TRBV12-3/TRBV12-4 | TGTGCCAGCAGTTTAAGCAGAGTAGTTTATGGGGGCACTGAAGCTTTCTTT | CASSLSRVVYGGTEAFF
. | . | 15 | TRBJ2-5 | TRBV6-1 | TGTGCCAGCAGTGATTTAAAGACGGACCAAGAGACCCAGTACTTC | CASSDLKTDQETQYF
TRBD1 | . | 12 | TRBJ1-1 | TRBV29-1 | TGCAGCGTTGATTACAGGGGCACTGAAGCTTTCTTT | CSVDYRGTEAFF
. | . | 16 | TRBJ1-5 | TRBV4-1 | TGCGCCAGCAGCCTAGTCGGGGGCTTTAGCAATCAGCCCCAGCATTTT | CASSLVGGFSNQPQHF
. | . | 16 | TRBJ2-4 | TRBV27 | TGTGCCAGCAGCTCCCTTTTCGCTCAGGGTCCCGACATTCAGTACTTC | CASSSLFAQGPDIQYF
TRBD1 | . | 15 | TRBJ1-1 | TRBV4-2 | TGTGCCAGCAGCGAACGACAGGGAGACAACACTGAAGCTTTCTTT | CASSERQGDNTEAFF
. | . | 19 | TRBJ1-5 | TRBV18 | TGTGCCAGCTCACCAAACAGCCAGATTAGCCTATATAGCAATCAGCCCCAGCATTTT | CASSPNSQISLYSNQPQHF
TRBD1 | . | 15 | TRBJ2-5 | TRBV15 | TGTGCCACCAGCAGTGATGGACAGGGAGGAGAGACCCAGTACTTC | CATSSDGQGGETQYF
. | once | 13 | TRBJ2-7 | TRBV29-1 | TGCAGCGTTGGAGGGACACACACCTACGAGCAGTACTTC | CSVGGTHTYEQYF
. | . | 16 | TRBJ1-1 | TRBV12-3/TRBV12-4 | TGTGCCAGCAGTTTATCGGCGATGGGGGGGGACACTGAAGCTTTCTTT | CASSLSAMGGDTEAFF
TRBD1 | . | 13 | TRBJ1-1 | TRBV5-4 | TGTGCCAGCAGCCTGGCCCCAGGGGGGGACGCTTTCTTT | CASSLAPGGDAFF
. | . | 13 | TRBJ1-5 | TRBV6-1 | TGTGCCAGCAGTCGTCCGGAGGGGCAGCCCCAGCATTTT | CASSRPEGQPQHF
. | once | 11 | TRBJ2-1 | TRBV20-1 | TGCAGTGCTAGACTAAACAATGAGCAGTTCTTC | CSARLNNEQFF
TRBD1 | . | 15 | TRBJ2-3 | TRBV20-1 | TGCAGTGCTAGAGATTTTCGAGGGACAGGGAATACGCAGTATTTT | CSARDFRGTGNTQYF
. | . | 15 | TRBJ2-2 | TRBV4-2 | TGTGCCAGCAGCCAATCGAGTGCAGGGACCGGGGAGCTGTTTTTT | CASSQSSAGTGELFF
. | . | 14 | TRBJ2-7 | TRBV6-5 | TGTGCCAGCACCCCCCAGACAGGACCCTACGAGCAGTACTTC | CASTPQTGPYEQYF
. | . | 13 | TRBJ2-3 | TRBV10-3 | TGTGCCATCAGTCAAGGGGCCACAGATACGCAGTATTTT | CAISQGATDTQYF
. | . | 15 | TRBJ2-7 | TRBV2 | TGTGCCAGCACCCCGGGACACCTCAGGGCCTACGAGCAGTACTTC | CASTPGHLRAYEQYF
. | . | 14 | TRBJ1-1 | TRBV30 | TGTGCCTGGAGTGTGCCAGGAGGGTGGACTGAAGCTTTCTTT | CAWSVPGGWTEAFF
TRBD1 | . | 14 | TRBJ1-1 | TRBV30 | TGTGCCTGCGGATCGTTACCAGGGAGGGGGCAAGCTTTCTTT | CACGSLPGRGQAFF
TRBD1 | . | 14 | TRBJ1-1 | TRBV12-3/TRBV12-4 | TGTGCCAGCAGTCCGTGGACAGGGGGCACTGAAGCTTTCTTT | CASSPWTGGTEAFF
TRBD1 | . | 15 | TRBJ2-2 | TRBV6-1 | TGTGCCAGCAGTGAACGGGACAGGGTGACCGGGGAGCTGTTTTTT | CASSERDRVTGELFF
TRBD1 | . | 16 | TRBJ2-5 | TRBV5-1 | TGCGCCAGCAGCTTGGAGGGACAGGGTCCGGAAGAGACCCAGTACTTC | CASSLEGQGPEETQYF
TRBD1 | . | 16 | TRBJ1-2 | TRBV7-2 | TGTGCCAGCAGCTTAGTTGGACAGGGGGCGAGCTATGGCTACACCTTC | CASSLVGQGASYGYTF
. | . | 18 | TRBJ2-7 | TRBV3-1 | TGTGCCAGCAGCCAAGCGGGCGGGGTTCTAGGGCGCTCCTACGAGCAGTACTTC | CASSQAGGVLGRSYEQYF
TRBD1 | . | 16 | TRBJ2-2 | TRBV6-1 | TGTGCCAGCATGGGCGAGGGACAGGGTACACCGGGGGAGCTGTTTTTT | CASMGEGQGTPGELFF
TRBD2 | once | 14 | TRBJ2-5 | TRBV5-1 | TGCGCCAGCAGCAATCTAGCGGATAGCGAGACCCAGTACTTC | CASSNLADSETQYF